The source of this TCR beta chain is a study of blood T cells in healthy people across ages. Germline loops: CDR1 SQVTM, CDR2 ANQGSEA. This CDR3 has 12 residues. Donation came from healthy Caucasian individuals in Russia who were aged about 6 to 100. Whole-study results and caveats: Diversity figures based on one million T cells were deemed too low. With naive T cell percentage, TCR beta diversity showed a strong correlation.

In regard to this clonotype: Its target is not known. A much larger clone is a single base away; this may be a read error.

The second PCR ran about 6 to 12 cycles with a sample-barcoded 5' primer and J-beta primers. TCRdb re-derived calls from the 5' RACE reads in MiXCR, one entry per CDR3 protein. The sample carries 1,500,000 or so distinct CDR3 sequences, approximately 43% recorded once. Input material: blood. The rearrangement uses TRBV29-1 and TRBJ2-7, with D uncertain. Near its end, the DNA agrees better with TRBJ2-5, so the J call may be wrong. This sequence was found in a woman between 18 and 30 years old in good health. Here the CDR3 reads CGVYNGQETQYF. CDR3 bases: TGCGGCGTTTACAACGGTCAGGAGACCCAGTACTTC.